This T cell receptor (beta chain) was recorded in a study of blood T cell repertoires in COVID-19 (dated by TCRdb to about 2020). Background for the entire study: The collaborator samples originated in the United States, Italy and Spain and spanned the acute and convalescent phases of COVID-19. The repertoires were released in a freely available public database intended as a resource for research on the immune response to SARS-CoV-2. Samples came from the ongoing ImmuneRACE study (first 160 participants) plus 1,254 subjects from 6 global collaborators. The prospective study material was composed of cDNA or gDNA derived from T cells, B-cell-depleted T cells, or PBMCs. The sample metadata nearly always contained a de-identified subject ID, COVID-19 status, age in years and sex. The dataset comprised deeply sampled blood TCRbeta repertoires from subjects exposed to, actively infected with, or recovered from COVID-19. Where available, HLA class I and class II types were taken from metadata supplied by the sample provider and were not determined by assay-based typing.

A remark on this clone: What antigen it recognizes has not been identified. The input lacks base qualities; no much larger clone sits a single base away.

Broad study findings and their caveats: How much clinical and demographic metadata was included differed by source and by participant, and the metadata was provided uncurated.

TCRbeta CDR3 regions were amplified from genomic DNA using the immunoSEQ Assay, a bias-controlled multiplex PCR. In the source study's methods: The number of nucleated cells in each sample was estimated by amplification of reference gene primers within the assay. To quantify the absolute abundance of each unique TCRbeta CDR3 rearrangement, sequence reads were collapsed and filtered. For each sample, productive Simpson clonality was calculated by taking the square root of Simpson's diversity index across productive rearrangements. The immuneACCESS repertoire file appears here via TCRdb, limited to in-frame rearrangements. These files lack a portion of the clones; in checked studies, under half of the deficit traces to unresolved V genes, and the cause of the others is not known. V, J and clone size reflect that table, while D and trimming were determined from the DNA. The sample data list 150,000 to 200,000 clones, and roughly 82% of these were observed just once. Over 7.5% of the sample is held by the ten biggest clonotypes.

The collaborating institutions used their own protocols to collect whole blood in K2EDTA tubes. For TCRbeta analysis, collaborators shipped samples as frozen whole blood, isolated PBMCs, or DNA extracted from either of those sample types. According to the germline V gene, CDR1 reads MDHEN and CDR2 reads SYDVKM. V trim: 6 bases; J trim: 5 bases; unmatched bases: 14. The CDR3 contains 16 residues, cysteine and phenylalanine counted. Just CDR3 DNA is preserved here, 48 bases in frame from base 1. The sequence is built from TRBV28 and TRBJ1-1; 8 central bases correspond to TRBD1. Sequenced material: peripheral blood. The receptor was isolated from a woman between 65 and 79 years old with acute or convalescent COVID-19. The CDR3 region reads CASSPAAGGAYTEAFF. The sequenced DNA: TGTGCCAGCAGCCCCGCCGCAGGGGGCGCCTATACTGAAGCTTTCTTT. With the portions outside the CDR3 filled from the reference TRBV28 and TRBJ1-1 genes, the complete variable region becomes DVKVTQSSRYLVKRTGEKVFLECVQDMDHENMFWYRQDPGLGLRLIYFSYDVKMKEKGDIPEGYSVSREKKERFSLILESASTNQTSMYLCASSPAAGGAYTEAFFGQGTRLTVV.